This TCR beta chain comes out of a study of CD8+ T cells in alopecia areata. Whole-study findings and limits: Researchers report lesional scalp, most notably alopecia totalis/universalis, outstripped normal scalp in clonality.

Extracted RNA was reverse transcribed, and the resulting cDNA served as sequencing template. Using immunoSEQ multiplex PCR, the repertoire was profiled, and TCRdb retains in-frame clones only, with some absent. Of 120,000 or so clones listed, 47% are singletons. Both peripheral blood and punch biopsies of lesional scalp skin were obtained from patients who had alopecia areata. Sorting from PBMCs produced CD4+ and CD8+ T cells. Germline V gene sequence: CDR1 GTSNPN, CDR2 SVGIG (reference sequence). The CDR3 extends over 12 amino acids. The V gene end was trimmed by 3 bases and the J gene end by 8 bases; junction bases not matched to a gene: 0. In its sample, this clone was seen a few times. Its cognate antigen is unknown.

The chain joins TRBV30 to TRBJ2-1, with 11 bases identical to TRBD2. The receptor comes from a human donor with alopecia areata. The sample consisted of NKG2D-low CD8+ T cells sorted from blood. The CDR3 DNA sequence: TGTGCCTGGAGGGGACTAGCGGATGAGCAGTTCTTC. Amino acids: CAWRGLADEQFF.